These 18 T cell receptor beta chains were sequenced from one sample in a study of T cells after yellow fever vaccination. One entry per CDR3 protein, called by TCRdb with MiXCR from the 5' RACE reads. The table lists some 160,000 distinct CDR3 sequences, about a tenth of them singletons. Sample: CD8+ T cells sorted from PBMCs, taken 45 days after the yellow fever booster vaccination. These receptors all stem from a man aged 18-30 years who received the YFV17D yellow fever vaccine.

This clonotype was observed a few times. The rearrangement uses TRBV5-1 and TRBJ2-1; 7 bases line up with TRBD1. This CDR3 has 14 amino acids. With V trimmed by 3 bases and J by 6 bases, 6 bases remained unmatched. Germline lookup yields CDR1 SGHRS and CDR2 YFSETQ. The CDR3 is CASSSYRGSNEQFF. The CDR3 DNA reads TGCGCCAGCAGCTCCTACAGGGGCAGCAATGAGCAGTTCTTC.

There are a few counts of this clonotype. V gene TRBV6-5 combines with J gene TRBJ2-5; either TRBD1 or TRBD2 may fit D (5 bases each). This CDR3 is built from 16 residues. Germline CDR1 reads MNHEY; CDR2 reads SVGAGI. Trimming stripped 0 bases from V and 1 base from J, with 12 bases between. This CDR3 reads CASSYSVRGAQETQYF. The CDR3 region has the DNA TGTGCCAGCAGTTACTCGGTGCGAGGGGCCCAAGAGACCCAGTACTTC.

This clonotype came up many times. V gene TRBV7-9 combines with J gene TRBJ2-3; 8 bases map to TRBD1. The V gene end was trimmed by 4 bases and the J gene end by 4 bases; junction bases not matched to a gene: 4. The CDR3 runs 14 residues. Germline V gives CDR1 SEHNR, CDR2 FQNEAQ (reference sequence). CDR3 loop: CASSSGQGADTQYF. CDR3 coding DNA: TGTGCCAGCAGCTCAGGACAGGGCGCAGATACGCAGTATTTT.

This clonotype was seen a few times. The CDR3 is CASSYRGIPYEQYF. As DNA, the CDR3 is TGTGCCAGCAGTTATAGGGGCATACCCTACGAGCAGTACTTC. This sequence joins TRBV6-5 and TRBJ2-7, with a weak D call TRBD1 (5 bases). This CDR3 contains 14 residues. The germline gives CDR1 MNHEY, CDR2 SVGAGI. V was pared by 3 bases and J by 2 bases, with 11 bases between.

This clonotype was observed a few times. The rearrangement joins TRBV7-9 to TRBJ1-2; D gene unclear. V lost 2 bases and J lost 4, with 11 bases in between. Germline assignment: CDR1 SEHNR and CDR2 FQNEAQ (reference sequence). This CDR3 is 14 amino acids long. CDR3 amino acids: CASSLIPRSYGYTF. CDR3 bases: TGTGCCAGCAGCTTAATTCCCAGAAGCTATGGCTACACCTTC.

The rearrangement uses TRBV7-9 and TRBJ1-1; no clear D gene. Per the germline V gene, CDR1 is SEHNR and CDR2 is FQNEAQ (reference sequence). The length of the CDR3 is 15 residues. The V and J ends lost 4 bases and 0 bases respectively, with 12 bases between them. In DNA form, the CDR3 reads TGTGCCAGCAGCTCCACAGACGGGATGAACACTGAAGCTTTCTTT. It yields the protein CASSSTDGMNTEAFF.

The V call is TRBV4-2, the J call TRBJ1-3; D gene ambiguous. V shed 2 bases and J shed 3 bases, with 11 bases lying between them. Germline loops: CDR1 LGHNA, CDR2 YNFKEQ. The CDR3 runs to 15 residues. This CDR3 is CASSQSGGDGNTIYF. DNA for the CDR3: TGTGCCAGCAGCCAAAGCGGTGGGGATGGAAACACCATATATTTT.

This clonotype was observed a handful of times. The chain couples TRBV7-9 to TRBJ2-6; the D is unclear. The length of the CDR3 is 17 residues. From germline, CDR1 is SEHNR and CDR2 FQNEAQ (reference sequence). V lost 4 bases and J lost 0, with 13 bases in between. The CDR3: CASSSSRASSGANVLTF. The CDR3 DNA sequence: TGTGCCAGCAGCTCCTCAAGGGCATCCTCTGGGGCCAACGTCCTGACTTTC.

Many counts were recorded for this clonotype. The chain couples TRBV5-1 to TRBJ2-1; 7 bases agree with TRBD1. The J segment lost 8 bases and the V segment lost 0 bases, leaving 5 bases of the junction unmatched. Germline V CDR1 and CDR2: SGHRS, YFSETQ. CDR3 length equals 14 residues. The CDR3 DNA reads TGCGCCAGCAGCTTGGAGGGGGCCCCCGATGAGCAGTTCTTC. Amino acids: CASSLEGAPDEQFF.

In its sample, this clonotype was seen a few times. The chain is built from TRBV7-9 and TRBJ1-2, with D unclear. The V gene's germline CDR1 is SEHNR and CDR2 FQNEAQ (reference sequence). The CDR3 runs to 14 residues. V was pared by 0 bases and J by 7 bases, with 12 bases between. The DNA of the CDR3 is TGTGCCAGCAGCTTAGCCCTCATGCAGGCTGGCTACACCTTC. This encodes CASSLALMQAGYTF.

The chain combines TRBV4-2 with TRBJ1-3; a weak D match, TRBD1 (6 bases). Germline assignment: CDR1 LGHNA and CDR2 YNFKEQ. The germline V and J ends were trimmed by 0 bases and 2 bases, with 14 bases remaining between them. The CDR3 extends over 17 amino acids. The CDR3 sequence is CASSQDKGTMAGNTIYF. CDR3 nucleotides: TGTGCCAGCAGCCAAGATAAGGGGACAATGGCTGGAAACACCATATATTTT.

This clonotype was seen only a few times. V and J are TRBV29-1 and TRBJ2-6; no firm D call. The ends were cut back, 5 bases at V and 3 bases at J, with 8 bases in the middle. This CDR3 comprises 13 residues. Per germline, CDR1 SQVTM and CDR2 ANQGSEA. Written as DNA, the CDR3 is TGCAGCGTTATGGGTGATGGGGCCAACGTCCTGACTTTC. Translating gives CSVMGDGANVLTF.

This clonotype came up a few times. The chain joins TRBV5-6 to TRBJ2-3, with TRBD2 matching 8 bases. Germline values: CDR1 SGHDT, CDR2 YYEEEE. The V and J ends lost 2 bases and 10 bases, in that order; junction bases with no gene match: 6. The length of the CDR3 is 13 residues. DNA for the CDR3: TGTGCCAGCAGCTTCTTTAGCGGGGAGGCGCAGTATTTT. Encoded protein: CASSFFSGEAQYF. Full variable domain (remainder filled in from reference TRBV5-6 and TRBJ2-3): DAGVTQSPTHLIKTRGQQVTLRCSPKSGHDTVSWYQQALGQGPQFIFQYYEEEERQRGNFPDRFSGHQFPNYSSELNVNALLLGDSALYLCASSFFSGEAQYFGPGTRLTVL.

The V call is TRBV4-2, the J call TRBJ1-2, with 9 bases identical to TRBD1. The V segment lost 0 bases and the J segment 4 bases; nucleotides outside the gene matches: 6. The germline CDR1 and CDR2 sequences are LGHNA and YNFKEQ. The CDR3 is 16 residues long. The CDR3 sequence is CASSQDTGGPSYGYTF. The CDR3 DNA is TGTGCCAGCAGCCAAGATACAGGGGGCCCTAGCTATGGCTACACCTTC.

This clonotype has a handful of counts. V and J are TRBV7-9 and TRBJ2-7, with D perhaps TRBD1 (6 bases). This CDR3 is 13 amino acids long. The germline V and J ends were trimmed by 5 bases and 3 bases, with 11 bases remaining between them. Germline values: CDR1 SEHNR, CDR2 FQNEAQ (reference sequence). CDR3 coding DNA: TGTGCCAGCAGCATAGGGACAATCTACGAGCAGTACGTC. It encodes CASSIGTIYEQYV.

CDR3 nucleotide sequence: TGTGCCACCAGGGGGGAGGCCAAAAACATTCAGTACTTC. Amino acids: CATRGEAKNIQYF. The J gene is TRBJ2-4, the V gene TRBV6-2 or TRBV6-3, with D possibly matching TRBD1 (7 bases). Trimming removed 10 bases at V and 1 base at J, with 11 bases between. This CDR3 contains 13 residues. Per germline, CDR1 MNHEY and CDR2 SVGEGT.

The V gene is TRBV6-5, the J gene TRBJ2-2; D might be TRBD2 (5 bases). The CDR3 is 17 amino acids. Germline values: CDR1 MNHEY, CDR2 SVGAGI. Trimming took 2 bases from V and 0 from J, leaving 13 bases between them. The CDR3 nucleotides read TGTGCCAGCAGTTACACCTTGAGAGGGCCGAACACCGGGGAGCTGTTTTTT. Protein sequence: CASSYTLRGPNTGELFF.

This clonotype was counted a few times. This chain links TRBV21-1 with TRBJ2-7; the D call of TRBD1 is as the table states it, not checked on the DNA. TRBV21-1 is a documented pseudogene. The CDR3 consists of 10 residues. The CDR3 DNA reads TGTGCCAGCAGCGGGGCCAGGAGCCATTTC. It translates to CASSGARSHF.